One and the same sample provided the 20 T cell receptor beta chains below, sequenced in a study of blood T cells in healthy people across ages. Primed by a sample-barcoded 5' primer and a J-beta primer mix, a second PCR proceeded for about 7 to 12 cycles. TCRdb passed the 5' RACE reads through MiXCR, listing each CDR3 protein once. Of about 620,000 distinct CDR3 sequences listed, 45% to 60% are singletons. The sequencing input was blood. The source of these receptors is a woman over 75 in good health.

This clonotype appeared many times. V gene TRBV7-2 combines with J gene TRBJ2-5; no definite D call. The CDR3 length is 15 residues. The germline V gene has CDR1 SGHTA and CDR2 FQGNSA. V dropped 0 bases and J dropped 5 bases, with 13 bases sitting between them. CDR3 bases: TGTGCCAGCAGCTTAGCGGCCGATCAGTATGAGACCCAGTACTTC. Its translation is CASSLAADQYETQYF.

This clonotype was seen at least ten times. The CDR3 loop reads CASSSLDRYNEQFF. The CDR3 DNA is TGCGCCAGCAGCTCGCTGGACAGATACAATGAGCAGTTCTTC. The chain is built from TRBV5-1 and TRBJ2-1, with D perhaps matching TRBD1 (6 bases). The germline gives CDR1 SGHRS, CDR2 YFSETQ. This CDR3 is 14 amino acids long. Trimming pared 3 bases from V and 4 bases from J, leaving 11 bases between. Supplemented by reference TRBV5-1 and TRBJ2-1, the full variable domain reads KAGVTQTPRYLIKTRGQQVTLSCSPISGHRSVSWYQQTPGQGLQFLFEYFSETQRNKGNFPGRFSGRQFSNSRSEMNVSTLELGDSALYLCASSSLDRYNEQFFGPGTRLTVL.

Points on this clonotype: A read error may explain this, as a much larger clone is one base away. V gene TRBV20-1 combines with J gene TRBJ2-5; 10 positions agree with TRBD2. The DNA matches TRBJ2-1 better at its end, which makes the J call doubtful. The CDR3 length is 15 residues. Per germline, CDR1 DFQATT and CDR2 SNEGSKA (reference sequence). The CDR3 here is CSAIGLAEYQETQFF. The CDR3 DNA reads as TGCAGTGCTATCGGACTAGCGGAGTACCAAGAGACCCAGTTCTTC.

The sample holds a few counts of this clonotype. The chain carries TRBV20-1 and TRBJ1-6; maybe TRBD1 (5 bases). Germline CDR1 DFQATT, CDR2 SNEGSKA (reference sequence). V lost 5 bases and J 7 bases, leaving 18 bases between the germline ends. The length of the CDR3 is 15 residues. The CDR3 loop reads CSAPPQFGGNSPLHF. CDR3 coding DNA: TGCAGTGCTCCCCCCCAATTCGGGGGAAATTCACCCCTCCACTTT.

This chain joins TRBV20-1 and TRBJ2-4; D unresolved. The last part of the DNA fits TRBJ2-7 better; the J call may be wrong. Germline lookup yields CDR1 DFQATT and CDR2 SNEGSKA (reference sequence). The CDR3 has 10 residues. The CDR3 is CSVRENEQYF. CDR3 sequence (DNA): TGCAGTGTAAGGGAAAACGAGCAGTACTTC.

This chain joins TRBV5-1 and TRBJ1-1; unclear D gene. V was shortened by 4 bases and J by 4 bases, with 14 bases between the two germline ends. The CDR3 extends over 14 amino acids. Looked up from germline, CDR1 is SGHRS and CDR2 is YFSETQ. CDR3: CASSPRGVVTEAFF. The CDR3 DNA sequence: TGCGCCAGCAGCCCGCGTGGGGTGGTCACTGAAGCTTTCTTT.

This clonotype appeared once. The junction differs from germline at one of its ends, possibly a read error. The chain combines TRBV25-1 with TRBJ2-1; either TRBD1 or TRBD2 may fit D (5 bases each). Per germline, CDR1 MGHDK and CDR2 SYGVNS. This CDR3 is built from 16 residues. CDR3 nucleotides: TGTGCCAGCCAAGGGGCGGCGGCGCGGAGGTACAATGAGCAGTACTTT. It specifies CASQGAAARRYNEQYF.

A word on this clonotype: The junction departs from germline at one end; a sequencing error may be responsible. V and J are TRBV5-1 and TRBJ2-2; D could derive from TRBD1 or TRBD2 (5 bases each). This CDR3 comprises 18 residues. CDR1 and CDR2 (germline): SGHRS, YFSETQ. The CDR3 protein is CASSRGTGVTANTRELFF. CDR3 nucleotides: TGCGCCAGCAGCCGAGGGACCGGTGTCACCGCGAACACCAGGGAGCTGTTTTTT. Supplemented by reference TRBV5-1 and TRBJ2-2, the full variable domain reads KAGVTQTPRYLIKTRGQQVTLSCSPISGHRSVSWYQQTPGQGLQFLFEYFSETQRNKGNFPGRFSGRQFSNSRSEMNVSTLELGDSALYLCASSRGTGVTANTRELFFGEGSRLTVL.

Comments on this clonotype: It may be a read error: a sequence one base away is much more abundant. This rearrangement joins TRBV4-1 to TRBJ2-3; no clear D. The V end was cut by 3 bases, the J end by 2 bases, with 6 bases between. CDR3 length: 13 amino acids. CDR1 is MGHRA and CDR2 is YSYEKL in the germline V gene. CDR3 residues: CASSQEYTDTQYF. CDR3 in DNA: TGCGCCAGCAGCCAGGAATACACAGATACGCAGTATTTT.

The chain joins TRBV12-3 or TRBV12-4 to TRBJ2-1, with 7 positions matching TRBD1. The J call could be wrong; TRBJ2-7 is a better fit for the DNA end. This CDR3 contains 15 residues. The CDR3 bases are TGTGCCAGCAGGCCGACAGGACAGGTCTACAATGAGCAGTACTTC. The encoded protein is CASRPTGQVYNEQYF.

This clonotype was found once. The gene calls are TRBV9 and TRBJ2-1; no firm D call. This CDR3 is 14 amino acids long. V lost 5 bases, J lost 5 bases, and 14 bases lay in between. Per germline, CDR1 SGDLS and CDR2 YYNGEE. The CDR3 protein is CASRPGPGDNEQFF. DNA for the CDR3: TGTGCCAGCAGACCTGGTCCGGGTGACAATGAGCAGTTCTTC.

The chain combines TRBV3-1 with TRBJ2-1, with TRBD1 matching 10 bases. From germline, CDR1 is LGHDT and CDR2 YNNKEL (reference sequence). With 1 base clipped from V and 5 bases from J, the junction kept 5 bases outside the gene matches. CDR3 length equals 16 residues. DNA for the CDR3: TGTGCCAGCAGCCAAGGGGGACAGGGGCCCCACAATGAGCAGTTCTTC. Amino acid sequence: CASSQGGQGPHNEQFF.

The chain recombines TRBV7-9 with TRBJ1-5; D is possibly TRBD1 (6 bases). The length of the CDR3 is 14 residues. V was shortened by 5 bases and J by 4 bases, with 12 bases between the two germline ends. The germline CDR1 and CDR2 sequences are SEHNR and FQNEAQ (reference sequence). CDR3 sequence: CASSPQGLNQPQHF. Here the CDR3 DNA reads TGTGCCAGCAGCCCGCAGGGGCTGAATCAGCCCCAGCATTTT.

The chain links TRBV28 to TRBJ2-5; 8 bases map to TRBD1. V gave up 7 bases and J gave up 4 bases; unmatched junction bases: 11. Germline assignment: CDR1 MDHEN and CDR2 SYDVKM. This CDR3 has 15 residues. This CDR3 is CASNIPRTGRETQYF. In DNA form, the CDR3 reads TGTGCCAGCAATATCCCCCGGACAGGGCGAGAGACCCAGTACTTC.

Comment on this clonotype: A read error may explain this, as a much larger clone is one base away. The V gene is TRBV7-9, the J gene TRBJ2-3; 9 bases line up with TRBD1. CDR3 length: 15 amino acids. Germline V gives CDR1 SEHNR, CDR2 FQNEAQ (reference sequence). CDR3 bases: TGTGCCAGCAGCGCGGACAGGGGCTTCACAGATATGCAGTATTTT. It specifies CASSADRGFTDMQYF. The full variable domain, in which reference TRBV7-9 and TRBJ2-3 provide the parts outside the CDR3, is DTGVSQNPRHKITKRGQNVTFRCDPISEHNRLYWYRQTLGQGPEFLTYFQNEAQLEKSRLLSDRFSAERPKGSFSTLEIQRTEQGDSAMYLCASSADRGFTDMQYFGPGTRLTVL.

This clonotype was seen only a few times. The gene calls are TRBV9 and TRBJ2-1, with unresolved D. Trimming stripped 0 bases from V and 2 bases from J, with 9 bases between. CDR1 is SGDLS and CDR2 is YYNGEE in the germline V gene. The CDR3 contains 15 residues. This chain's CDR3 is CASSVGPPAYNEQFF. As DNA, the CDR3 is TGTGCCAGCAGCGTAGGGCCTCCCGCCTACAATGAGCAGTTCTTC.

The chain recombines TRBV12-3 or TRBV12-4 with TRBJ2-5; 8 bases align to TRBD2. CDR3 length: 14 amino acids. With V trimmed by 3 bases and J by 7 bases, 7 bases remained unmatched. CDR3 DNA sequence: TGTGCCAGCAGTTTCTCCAGCGGGAGCGGGACCCAGTACTTC. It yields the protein CASSFSSGSGTQYF.

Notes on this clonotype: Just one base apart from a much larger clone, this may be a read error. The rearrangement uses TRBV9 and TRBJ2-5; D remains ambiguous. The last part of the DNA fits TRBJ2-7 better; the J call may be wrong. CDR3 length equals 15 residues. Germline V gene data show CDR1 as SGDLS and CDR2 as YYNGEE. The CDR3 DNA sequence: TGTACCAGCAGCCCCCCCGGGTCAACAACCCACGAGCAGTACTTC. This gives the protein CTSSPPGSTTHEQYF.

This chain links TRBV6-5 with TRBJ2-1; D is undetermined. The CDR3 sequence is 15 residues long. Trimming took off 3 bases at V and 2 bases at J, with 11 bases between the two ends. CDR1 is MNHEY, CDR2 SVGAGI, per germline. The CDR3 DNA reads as TGTGCCAGCAGTTATGGACGTCAAGCCTACAATGAGCAGTTCTTC. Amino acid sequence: CASSYGRQAYNEQFF.

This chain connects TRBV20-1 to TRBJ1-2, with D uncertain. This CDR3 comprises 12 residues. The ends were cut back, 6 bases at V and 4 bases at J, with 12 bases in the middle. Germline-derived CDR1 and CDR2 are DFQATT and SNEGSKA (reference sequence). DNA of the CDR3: TGCAGTGCCCTGCCCCGCTCCTATGGCTACACCTTC. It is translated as CSALPRSYGYTF.